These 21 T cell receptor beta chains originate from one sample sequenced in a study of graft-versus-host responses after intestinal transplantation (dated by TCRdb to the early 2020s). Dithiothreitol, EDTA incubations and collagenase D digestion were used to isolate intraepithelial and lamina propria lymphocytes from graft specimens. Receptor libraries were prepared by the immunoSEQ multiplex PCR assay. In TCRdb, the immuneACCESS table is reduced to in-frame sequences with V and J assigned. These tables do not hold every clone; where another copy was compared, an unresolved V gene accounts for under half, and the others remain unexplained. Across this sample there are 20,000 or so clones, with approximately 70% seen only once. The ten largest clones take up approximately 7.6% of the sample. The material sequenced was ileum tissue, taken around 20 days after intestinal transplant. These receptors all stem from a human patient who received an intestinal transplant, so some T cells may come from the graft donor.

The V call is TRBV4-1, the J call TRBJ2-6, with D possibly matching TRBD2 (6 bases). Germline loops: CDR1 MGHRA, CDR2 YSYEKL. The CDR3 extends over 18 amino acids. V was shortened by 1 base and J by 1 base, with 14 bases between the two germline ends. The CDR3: CASSQGRGLSSGANVLTF. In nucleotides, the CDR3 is TGCGCCAGCAGCCAAGGGAGGGGTTTATCGTCTGGGGCCAACGTCCTGACTTTC.

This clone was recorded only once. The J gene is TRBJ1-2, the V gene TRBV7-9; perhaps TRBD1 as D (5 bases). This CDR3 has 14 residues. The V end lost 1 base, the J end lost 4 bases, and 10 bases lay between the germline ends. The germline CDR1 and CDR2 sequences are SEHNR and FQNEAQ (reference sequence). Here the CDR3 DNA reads TGTGCCAGCAGCTTAGGTGTGGGGGGCTATGGCTACACCTTC. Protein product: CASSLGVGGYGYTF.

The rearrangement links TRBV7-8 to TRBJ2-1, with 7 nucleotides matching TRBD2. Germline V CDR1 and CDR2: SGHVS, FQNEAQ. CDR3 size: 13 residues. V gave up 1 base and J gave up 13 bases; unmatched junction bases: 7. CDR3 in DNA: TGTGCCAGCAGCTTAGTTAAGCGGGATAGACAGTTCTTC. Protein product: CASSLVKRDRQFF.

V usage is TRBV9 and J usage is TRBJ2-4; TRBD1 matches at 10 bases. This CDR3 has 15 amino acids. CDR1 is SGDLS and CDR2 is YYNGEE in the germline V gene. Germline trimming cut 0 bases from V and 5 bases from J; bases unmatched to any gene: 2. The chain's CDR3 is CASSVEGTGENIQYF. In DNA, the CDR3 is TGTGCCAGCAGCGTAGAGGGGACAGGGGAAAACATTCAGTACTTC.

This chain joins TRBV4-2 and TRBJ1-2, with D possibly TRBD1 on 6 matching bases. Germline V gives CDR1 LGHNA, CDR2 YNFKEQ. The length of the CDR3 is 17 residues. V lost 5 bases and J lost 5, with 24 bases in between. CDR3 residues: CASSLHGVTGSFYGYTF. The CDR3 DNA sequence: TGTGCCAGCAGCTTACACGGGGTGACAGGTAGTTTTTATGGCTACACCTTC.

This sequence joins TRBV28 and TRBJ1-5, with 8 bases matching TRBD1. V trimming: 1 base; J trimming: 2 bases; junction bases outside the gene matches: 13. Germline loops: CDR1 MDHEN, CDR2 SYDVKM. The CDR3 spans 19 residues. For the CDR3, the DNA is TGTGCCAGCAGTTTATCGGAGACAGGGGCCAGTTGGGGCAATCAGCCCCAGCATTTT. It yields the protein CASSLSETGASWGNQPQHF.

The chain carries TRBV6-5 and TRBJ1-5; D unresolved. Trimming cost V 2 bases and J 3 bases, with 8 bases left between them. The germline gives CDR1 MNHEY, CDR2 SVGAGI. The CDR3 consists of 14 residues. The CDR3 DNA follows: TGTGCCAGCAGTTACGATGGGCCCAATCAGCCCCAGCATTTT. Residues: CASSYDGPNQPQHF.

CDR3 sequence: CASRSGPNTGELFF. CDR3 in DNA: TGTGCCAGCAGAAGTGGGCCTAACACCGGGGAGCTGTTTTTT. This rearrangement joins TRBV6-1 to TRBJ2-2; D remains ambiguous. CDR1 is MNHNS and CDR2 is SASEGT in the germline V gene. The ends were cut back, 6 bases at V and 2 bases at J, with 10 bases in the middle. This CDR3 is built from 14 residues.

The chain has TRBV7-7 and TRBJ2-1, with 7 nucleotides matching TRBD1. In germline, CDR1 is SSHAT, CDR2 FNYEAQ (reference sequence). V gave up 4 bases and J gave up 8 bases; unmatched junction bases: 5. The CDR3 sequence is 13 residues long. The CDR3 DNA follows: TGTGCCAGCAGCTGGACGACAGGGTATGAGCAGTTCTTC. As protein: CASSWTTGYEQFF.

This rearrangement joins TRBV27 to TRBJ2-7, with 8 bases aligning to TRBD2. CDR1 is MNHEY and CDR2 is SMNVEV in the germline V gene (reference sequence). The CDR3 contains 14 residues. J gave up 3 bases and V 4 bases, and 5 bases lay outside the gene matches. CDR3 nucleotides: TGTGCCAGCAGTTGGGGCCGGGGGGGCTACGAGCAGTACTTC. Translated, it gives CASSWGRGGYEQYF.

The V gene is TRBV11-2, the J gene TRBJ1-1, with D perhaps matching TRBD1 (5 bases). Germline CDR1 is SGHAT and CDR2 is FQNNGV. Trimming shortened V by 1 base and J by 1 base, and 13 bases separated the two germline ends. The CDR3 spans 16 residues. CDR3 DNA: TGTGCCAGCAGCTTAGCGTCGACAGTAAGGAACACTGAAGCTTTCTTT. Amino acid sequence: CASSLASTVRNTEAFF. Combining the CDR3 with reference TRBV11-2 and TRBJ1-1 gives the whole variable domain EAGVAQSPRYKIIEKRQSVAFWCNPISGHATLYWYQQILGQGPKLLIQFQNNGVVDDSQLPKDRFSAERLKGVDSTLKIQPAKLEDSAVYLCASSLASTVRNTEAFFGQGTRLTVV.

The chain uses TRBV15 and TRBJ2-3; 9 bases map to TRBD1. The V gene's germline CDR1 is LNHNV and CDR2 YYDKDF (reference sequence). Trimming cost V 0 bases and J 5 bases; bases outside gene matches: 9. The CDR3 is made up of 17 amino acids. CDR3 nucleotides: TGTGCCACCAGCAGAGATCTTAGGACAGGGGCAGGAGATACGCAGTATTTT. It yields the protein CATSRDLRTGAGDTQYF. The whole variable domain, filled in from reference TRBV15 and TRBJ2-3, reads DAMVIQNPRYQVTQFGKPVTLSCSQTLNHNVMYWYQQKSSQAPKLLFHYYDKDFNNEADTPDNFQSRRPNTSFCFLDIRSPGLGDTAMYLCATSRDLRTGAGDTQYFGPGTRLTVL.

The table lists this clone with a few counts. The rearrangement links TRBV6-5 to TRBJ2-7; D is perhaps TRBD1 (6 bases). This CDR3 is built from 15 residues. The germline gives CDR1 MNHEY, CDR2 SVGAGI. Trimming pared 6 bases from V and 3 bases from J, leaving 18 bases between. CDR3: CASSLSTGSNYEQYF. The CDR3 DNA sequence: TGTGCCAGCAGCCTCTCGACAGGAAGTAACTACGAGCAGTACTTC.

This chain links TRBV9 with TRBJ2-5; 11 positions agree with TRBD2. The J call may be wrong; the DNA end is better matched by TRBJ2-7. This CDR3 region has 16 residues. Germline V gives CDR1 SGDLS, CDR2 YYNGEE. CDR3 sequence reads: CASSVAPSGGYYEQYF. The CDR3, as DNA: TGTGCCAGCAGCGTAGCCCCTAGCGGGGGGTACTACGAGCAGTACTTC.

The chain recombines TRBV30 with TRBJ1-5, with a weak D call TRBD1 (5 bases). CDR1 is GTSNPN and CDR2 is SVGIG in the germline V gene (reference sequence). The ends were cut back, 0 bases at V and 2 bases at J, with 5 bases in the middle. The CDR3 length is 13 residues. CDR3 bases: TGTGCCTGGAGTGTAGGGGGCAATCAGCCCCAGCATTTT. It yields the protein CAWSVGGNQPQHF. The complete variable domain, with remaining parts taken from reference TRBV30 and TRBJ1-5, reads SQTIHQWPATLVQPVGSPLSLECTVEGTSNPNLYWYRQAAGRGLQLLFYSVGIGQISSEVPQNLSASRPQDRQFILSSKKLLLSDSGFYLCAWSVGGNQPQHFGDGTRLSIL.

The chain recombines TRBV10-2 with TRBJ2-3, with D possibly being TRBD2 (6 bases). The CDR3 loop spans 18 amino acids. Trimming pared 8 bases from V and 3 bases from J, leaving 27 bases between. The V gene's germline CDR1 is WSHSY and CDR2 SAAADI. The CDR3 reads CASGYRLGAPGETDTQYF. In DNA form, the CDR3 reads TGCGCCAGCGGCTACAGACTAGGTGCCCCCGGGGAAACAGATACGCAGTATTTT.

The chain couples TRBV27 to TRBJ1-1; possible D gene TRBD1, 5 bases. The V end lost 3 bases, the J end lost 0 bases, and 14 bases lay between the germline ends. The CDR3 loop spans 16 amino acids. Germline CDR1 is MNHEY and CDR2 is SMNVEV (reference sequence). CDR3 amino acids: CASSFSAGPMNTEAFF. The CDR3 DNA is TGTGCCAGCAGTTTTTCGGCAGGGCCTATGAACACTGAAGCTTTCTTT.

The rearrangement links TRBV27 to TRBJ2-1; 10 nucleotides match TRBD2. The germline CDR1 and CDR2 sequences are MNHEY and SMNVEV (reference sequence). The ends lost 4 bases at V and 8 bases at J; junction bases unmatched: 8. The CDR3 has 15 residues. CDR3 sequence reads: CASSSLAGGLDEQFF. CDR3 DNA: TGTGCCAGCAGTTCCTTAGCGGGGGGTTTGGATGAGCAGTTCTTC.

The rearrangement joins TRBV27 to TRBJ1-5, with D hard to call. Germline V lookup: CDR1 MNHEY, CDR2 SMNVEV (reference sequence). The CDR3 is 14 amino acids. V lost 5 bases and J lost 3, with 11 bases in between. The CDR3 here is CASSLNSFNQPQHF. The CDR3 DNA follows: TGTGCCAGCAGTCTTAACAGCTTCAATCAGCCCCAGCATTTT.

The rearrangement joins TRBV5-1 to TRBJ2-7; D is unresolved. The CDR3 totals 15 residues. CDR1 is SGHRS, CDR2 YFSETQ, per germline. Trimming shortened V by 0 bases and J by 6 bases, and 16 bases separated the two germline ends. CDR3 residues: CASSLAYRKPTEQYF. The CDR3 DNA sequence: TGCGCCAGCAGCTTGGCCTATAGAAAGCCCACCGAGCAGTACTTC.

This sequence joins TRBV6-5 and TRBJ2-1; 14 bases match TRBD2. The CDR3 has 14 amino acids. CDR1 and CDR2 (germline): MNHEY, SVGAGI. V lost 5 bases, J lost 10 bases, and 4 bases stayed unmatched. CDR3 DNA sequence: TGTGCCAGCAGTCCGGGACTAGCGGGGGCCGAGCAGTTCTTC. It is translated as CASSPGLAGAEQFF.